This paragraph reports one T cell receptor (beta chain). This sample was included in a study of metastatic and nonmetastatic thyroid tumors. Per the germline V gene, CDR1 is LGHNA and CDR2 is YSLEER. With V trimmed by 5 bases and J by 8 bases, 6 bases remained unmatched. The CDR3 spans 14 residues. Using MiXCR, TCRdb re-called clones from the PCR reads. The sample lists 30,000 to 40,000 clones, around a third occurring once. Before thyroid surgery, none of the patients had received any treatment. The rearrangement uses TRBV4-3 and TRBJ1-4; TRBD1 agrees at 9 bases. Sequences were obtained from tumor tissue. The sequence came from a female donor with papillary thyroid cancer or a benign thyroid nodule (not recorded which). Some clones in this sample may be carry-over from other donors' samples. CDR3 DNA sequence: TGCGCCAGCAGCGTGGGACAGGGCGGCGAAAAACTGTTTTTT. This encodes CASSVGQGGEKLFF.